This T cell receptor beta chain is drawn from a study of kidney transplant recipient with SARS-CoV-2 infection. V lost 3 bases, J lost 4 bases, and 9 bases stayed unmatched. Germline lookup yields CDR1 LGHDT and CDR2 YNNKEL (reference sequence). CDR3 size: 18 residues. TCRdb analysed the reads with MiXCR anew, one entry per CDR3 protein. The table includes under 300,000 distinct CDR3 sequences, less than 35% detected once. This clonotype was seen many times. This sample comprised a blood sample, obtained at baseline and on roughly day 110 from a kidney transplant recipient. The chain combines TRBV3-1 with TRBJ2-1; 13 nucleotides match TRBD2. The receptor was isolated from a male patient aged 30 to 40 who had COVID-19 and was a kidney transplant recipient. Some of the T cells might come from the graft donor. The CDR3 bases are TGTGCCAGCAGCCACCAAGGACTAGCGGGAGTGGAATACAATGAGCAGTTCTTC. This codes for CASSHQGLAGVEYNEQFF.